Listed below are T cell receptor beta chains from one sample, sequenced in a study of patients with pleural tuberculosis. TCRdb independently ran MiXCR on the reads; one entry per CDR3 protein. The profile shows around 50,000 distinct CDR3 sequences, about 7.9% of them singletons. These receptors were obtained from a human donor with pleural tuberculosis. The CDR3 runs from the conserved cysteine through the conserved F or W. Fields, in order: J gene, V gene, clone size, D gene, CDR3 protein, CDR3 DNA. D genes are given only for firm matches. The size field is filled for only some rows; it gives once, few, many or a size class.

J gene: TRBJ1-5; V gene: TRBV6-8; clone size: many; D gene: NA; CDR3 protein: CASRLKIYSGKEPQHF; CDR3 DNA: TGTGCCAGCAGACTCAAGATATATTCAGGGAAGGAGCCCCAGCATTTT
J gene: TRBJ1-1; V gene: TRBV29-1; clone size: NA; D gene: NA; CDR3 protein: CSGGGANANTEAFF; CDR3 DNA: TGCAGCGGAGGGGGGGCCAATGCAAACACTGAAGCTTTCTTT
J gene: TRBJ1-6; V gene: TRBV19; clone size: many; D gene: NA; CDR3 protein: CASSPTVSNSPLHF; CDR3 DNA: TGTGCCAGTAGTCCGACAGTATCCAATTCACCCCTCCACTTT
J gene: TRBJ1-6; V gene: TRBV12-5; clone size: few; D gene: NA; CDR3 protein: CASGATGYNSPLHF; CDR3 DNA: TGTGCTAGTGGTGCGACAGGTTATAATTCACCCCTCCACTTT
J gene: TRBJ2-7; V gene: TRBV19; clone size: many; D gene: NA; CDR3 protein: CASTNTGLWAYEQYF; CDR3 DNA: TGTGCCAGTACCAATACAGGGTTGTGGGCCTACGAGCAGTACTTC
J gene: TRBJ2-2; V gene: TRBV28; clone size: many; D gene: TRBD2; CDR3 protein: CASIAGPNTGELFF; CDR3 DNA: TGTGCCAGTATAGCGGGTCCCAACACCGGGGAGCTGTTTTTT
J gene: TRBJ2-3; V gene: TRBV20-1; clone size: many; D gene: TRBD2; CDR3 protein: CSARDAAGAGDTQYF; CDR3 DNA: TGCAGTGCTAGAGATGCGGCGGGAGCAGGAGATACGCAGTATTTT
J gene: TRBJ2-1; V gene: TRBV10-3; clone size: many; D gene: NA; CDR3 protein: CAISDLAQENNEQFF; CDR3 DNA: TGTGCCATCAGTGACTTAGCGCAAGAGAACAATGAGCAGTTCTTC
J gene: TRBJ2-1; V gene: TRBV4-2; clone size: many; D gene: NA; CDR3 protein: CASSPYGSAYNEQFF; CDR3 DNA: TGTGCCAGCAGCCCCTATGGTAGCGCGTACAATGAGCAGTTCTTC
J gene: TRBJ2-7; V gene: TRBV28; clone size: many; D gene: NA; CDR3 protein: CASSLKGYEQYF; CDR3 DNA: TGTGCCAGCAGTTTAAAGGGGTACGAGCAGTACTTC
J gene: TRBJ1-1; V gene: TRBV19; clone size: many; D gene: NA; CDR3 protein: CASSKGNTEAFF; CDR3 DNA: TGTGCCAGTAGTAAAGGGAACACTGAAGCTTTCTTT
J gene: TRBJ2-5; V gene: TRBV12-3/TRBV12-4; clone size: NA; D gene: NA; CDR3 protein: CASTLLPSFEETQYF; CDR3 DNA: TGTGCCAGCACCCTCCTTCCGTCTTTCGAGGAGACCCAGTACTTC
J gene: TRBJ2-3; V gene: TRBV6-1; clone size: many; D gene: TRBD1; CDR3 protein: CASSGGPGGDTQYF; CDR3 DNA: TGTGCCAGCAGTGGCGGCCCAGGGGGAGATACGCAGTATTTT
J gene: TRBJ2-5; V gene: TRBV24-1; clone size: many; D gene: NA; CDR3 protein: CATGGENQETQYF; CDR3 DNA: TGTGCCACCGGCGGAGAGAATCAAGAGACCCAGTACTTC
J gene: TRBJ2-7; V gene: TRBV6-2/TRBV6-3; clone size: many; D gene: NA; CDR3 protein: CASSSFRNSGSYEQYF; CDR3 DNA: TGTGCCAGCAGTTCCTTCAGGAATAGCGGCTCCTACGAGCAGTACTTC
J gene: TRBJ2-1; V gene: TRBV29-1; clone size: NA; D gene: TRBD2; CDR3 protein: CSVELAERPSYNEQFF; CDR3 DNA: TGCAGCGTCGAACTAGCGGAAAGACCCTCCTACAATGAGCAGTTCTTC
J gene: TRBJ2-1; V gene: TRBV2; clone size: many; D gene: TRBD1; CDR3 protein: CASTKEGARGSNEQFF; CDR3 DNA: TGTGCCAGCACTAAAGAGGGGGCTCGAGGATCGAATGAGCAGTTCTTC
J gene: TRBJ1-1; V gene: TRBV19; clone size: many; D gene: NA; CDR3 protein: CASSTLETVNTEAFF; CDR3 DNA: TGTGCCAGTAGTACTCTCGAGACGGTAAACACTGAAGCTTTCTTT
J gene: TRBJ2-1; V gene: TRBV5-1; clone size: many; D gene: NA; CDR3 protein: CASTLTRPDNEQFF; CDR3 DNA: TGCGCCAGCACCCTGACAAGGCCGGACAATGAGCAGTTCTTC
J gene: TRBJ2-1; V gene: TRBV19; clone size: many; D gene: TRBD2; CDR3 protein: CASSSRTSGRRWNEQFF; CDR3 DNA: TGTGCCAGTAGTTCTCGCACTAGCGGGAGACGATGGAATGAGCAGTTCTTC